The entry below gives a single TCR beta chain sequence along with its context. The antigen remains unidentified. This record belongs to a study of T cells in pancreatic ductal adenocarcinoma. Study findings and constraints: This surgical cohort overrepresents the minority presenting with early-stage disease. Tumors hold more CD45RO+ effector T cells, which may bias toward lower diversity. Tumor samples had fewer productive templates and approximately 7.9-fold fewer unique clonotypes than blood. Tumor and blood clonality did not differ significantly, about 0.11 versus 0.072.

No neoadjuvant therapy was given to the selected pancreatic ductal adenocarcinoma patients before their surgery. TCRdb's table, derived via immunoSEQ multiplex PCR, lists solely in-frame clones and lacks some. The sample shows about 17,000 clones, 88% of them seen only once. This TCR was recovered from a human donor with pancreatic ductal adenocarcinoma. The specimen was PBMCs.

The CDR3: CATGGEKGGNTIYF. DNA of the CDR3: TGTGCCACCGGCGGGGAGAAGGGTGGAAACACCATATATTTT. V gene TRBV6-5 combines with J gene TRBJ1-3; no clear D. In germline, CDR1 is MNHEY, CDR2 SVGAGI. This CDR3 spans 14 amino acids. Trimming pared 10 bases from V and 3 bases from J, leaving 16 bases between.